This TCR beta chain was captured in a study of regulatory T cells in long-lasting Graves disease. At the level of the study: Less than 3 months of antithyroid drugs had been taken by newly diagnosed Graves' patients.

CDR3-region Arm-PCR and iRepertoire HTBI primers produced the TCR beta libraries. MiXCR, run by TCRdb on the multiplex PCR reads, gives a single entry per CDR3 protein. The sample contains roughly 430,000 distinct CDR3 sequences, over 15% of which appear only once. V was shortened by 2 bases and J by 2 bases, with 19 bases between the two germline ends. Per the germline V gene, CDR1 is GTSNPN and CDR2 is SVGIG (reference sequence). The CDR3 is made up of 16 amino acids. Described time point: newly diagnosed GD, antithyroid drugs for less than 3 months. With RNA extracted from PBMCs as input, the TCR library was made. In this sample, this clonotype turned up many times. A further study also used this sample, focusing on T cells in Graves' hyperthyroidism and ophthalmopathy.

The sequenced sample was peripheral blood mononuclear cells (PBMCs), obtained at new diagnosis, from a patient treated with antithyroid drugs. The receptor comes from a woman aged 25 to 39 with Graves disease. The chain carries TRBV30 and TRBJ2-7; D is unclear. The CDR3 reads CAWSLPRTQRTYEQYF. The CDR3 DNA is TGTGCCTGGAGTCTTCCCCGGACCCAGAGGACCTACGAGCAGTACTTC.